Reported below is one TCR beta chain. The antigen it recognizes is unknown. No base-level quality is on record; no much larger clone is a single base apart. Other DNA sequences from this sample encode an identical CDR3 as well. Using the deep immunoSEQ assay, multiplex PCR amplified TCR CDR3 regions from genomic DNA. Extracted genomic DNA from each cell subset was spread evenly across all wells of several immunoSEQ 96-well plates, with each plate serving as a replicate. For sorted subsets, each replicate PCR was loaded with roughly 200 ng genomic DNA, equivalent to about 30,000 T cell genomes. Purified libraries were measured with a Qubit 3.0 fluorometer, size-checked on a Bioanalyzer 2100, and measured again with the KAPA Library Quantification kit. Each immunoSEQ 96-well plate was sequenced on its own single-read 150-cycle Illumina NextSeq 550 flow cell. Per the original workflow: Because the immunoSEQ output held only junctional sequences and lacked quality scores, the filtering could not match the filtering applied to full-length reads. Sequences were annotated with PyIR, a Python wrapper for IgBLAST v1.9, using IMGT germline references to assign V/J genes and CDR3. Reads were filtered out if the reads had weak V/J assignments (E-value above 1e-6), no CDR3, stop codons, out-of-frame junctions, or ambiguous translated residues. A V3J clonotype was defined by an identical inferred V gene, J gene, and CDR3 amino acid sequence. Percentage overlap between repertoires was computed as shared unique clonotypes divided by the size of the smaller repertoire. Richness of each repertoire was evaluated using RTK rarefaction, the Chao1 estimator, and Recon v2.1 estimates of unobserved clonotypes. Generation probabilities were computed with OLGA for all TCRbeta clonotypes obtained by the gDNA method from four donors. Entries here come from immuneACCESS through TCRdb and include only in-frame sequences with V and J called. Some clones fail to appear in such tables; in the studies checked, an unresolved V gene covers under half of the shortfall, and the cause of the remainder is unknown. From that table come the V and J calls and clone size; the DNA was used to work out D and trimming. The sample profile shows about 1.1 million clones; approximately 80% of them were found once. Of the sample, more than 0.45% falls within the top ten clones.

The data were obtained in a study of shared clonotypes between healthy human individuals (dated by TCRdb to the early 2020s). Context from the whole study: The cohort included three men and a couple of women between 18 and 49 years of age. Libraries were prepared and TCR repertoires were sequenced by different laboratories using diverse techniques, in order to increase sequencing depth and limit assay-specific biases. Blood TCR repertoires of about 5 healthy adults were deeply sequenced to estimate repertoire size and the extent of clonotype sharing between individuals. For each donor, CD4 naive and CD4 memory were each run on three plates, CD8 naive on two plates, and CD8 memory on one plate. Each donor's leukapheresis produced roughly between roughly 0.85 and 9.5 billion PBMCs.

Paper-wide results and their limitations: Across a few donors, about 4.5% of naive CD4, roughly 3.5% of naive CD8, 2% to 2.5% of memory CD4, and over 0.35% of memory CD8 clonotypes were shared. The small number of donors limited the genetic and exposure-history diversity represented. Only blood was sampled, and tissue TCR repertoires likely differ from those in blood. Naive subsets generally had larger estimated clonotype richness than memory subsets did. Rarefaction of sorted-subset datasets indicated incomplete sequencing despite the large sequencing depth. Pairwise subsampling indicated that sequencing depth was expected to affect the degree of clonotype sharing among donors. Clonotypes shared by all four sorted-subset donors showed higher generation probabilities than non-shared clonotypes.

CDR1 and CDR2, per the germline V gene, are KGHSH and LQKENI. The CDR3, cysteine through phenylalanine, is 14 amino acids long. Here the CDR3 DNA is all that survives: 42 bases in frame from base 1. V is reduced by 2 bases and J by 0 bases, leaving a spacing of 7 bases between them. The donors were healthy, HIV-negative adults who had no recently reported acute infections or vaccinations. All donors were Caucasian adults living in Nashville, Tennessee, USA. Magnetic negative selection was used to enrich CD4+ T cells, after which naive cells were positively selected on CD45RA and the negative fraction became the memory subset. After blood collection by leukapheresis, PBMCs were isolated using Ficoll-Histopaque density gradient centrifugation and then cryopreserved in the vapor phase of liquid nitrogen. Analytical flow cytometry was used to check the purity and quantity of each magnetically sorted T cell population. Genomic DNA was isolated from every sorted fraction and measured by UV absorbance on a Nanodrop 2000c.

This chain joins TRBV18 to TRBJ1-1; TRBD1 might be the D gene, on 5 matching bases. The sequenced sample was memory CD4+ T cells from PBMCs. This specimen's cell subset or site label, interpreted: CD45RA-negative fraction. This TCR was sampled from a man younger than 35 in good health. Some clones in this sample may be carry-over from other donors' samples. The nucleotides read TGTGCCAGCTCACCAAGCAGGGTGAACACTGAAGCTTTCTTT. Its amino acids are CASSPSRVNTEAFF. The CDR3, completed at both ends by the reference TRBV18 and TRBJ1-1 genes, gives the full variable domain NAGVMQNPRHLVRRRGQEARLRCSPMKGHSHVYWYRQLPEEGLKFMVYLQKENIIDESGMPKERFSAEFPKEGPSILRIQQVVRGDSAAYFCASSPSRVNTEAFFGQGTRLTVV.